The 8 T cell receptor beta chains below come from one sample, sequenced in a study of CD8+CD57+ T cells in acquired aplastic anemia. The use of genomic DNA as template underpinned the TCR beta VDJ and CDR3 profiling. TCRdb reanalysed the reads using MiXCR and keeps one entry per CDR3 protein. The table includes hundreds of thousands of distinct CDR3 sequences, roughly 68% detected once. What was sequenced was sorted CD4+, CD8+, or CD8+CD57+ T cells (not recorded which) from PBMCs. These receptors originate from a human donor in good health, serving as a control.

The rearrangement links TRBV6-5 to TRBJ2-7, with D unclear. Germline V lookup: CDR1 MNHEY, CDR2 SVGAGI. The V end lost 7 bases, the J end lost 1 base, and 17 bases lay between the germline ends. The CDR3 spans 15 residues. Here the CDR3 reads CASTLETRVSYEQYF. The CDR3 bases are TGTGCCAGCACACTGGAGACCCGAGTATCCTACGAGCAGTACTTC.

The rearrangement links TRBV12-3 or TRBV12-4 to TRBJ1-3; a weak D match, TRBD1 (5 bases). This CDR3 has 17 residues. V was pared by 8 bases and J by 2 bases, with 22 bases between. This chain's CDR3 is CASGGAVGTAPGNTIYF. In DNA form, the CDR3 reads TGTGCCAGCGGGGGAGCAGTCGGGACGGCCCCTGGAAACACCATATATTTT.

This clonotype was counted many times. Just one base apart from a much larger clone, this may be a read error. DNA of the CDR3: TGTGCCAGCAGAGCTAGGGTGGGAACACCCCTCCACTTT. Translated: CASRARVGTPLHF. V and J are TRBV27 and TRBJ1-6; D is unclear. The V gene lost 6 bases and the J gene lost 11 bases, with 14 bases spanning the gap. The germline V gene has CDR1 MNHEY and CDR2 SMNVEV (reference sequence). The CDR3 spans 13 residues.

This clonotype was counted ten times or more. This chain links TRBV27 with TRBJ1-2, with D perhaps TRBD1 (5 bases). This CDR3 is 13 amino acids long. V was pared by 9 bases and J by 5 bases, with 16 bases between. Germline V CDR1 and CDR2: MNHEY, SMNVEV (reference sequence). In nucleotides, the CDR3 is TGTGCCAGTGCACTAGGGGAGAATTATGGCTACACCTTC. It is translated as CASALGENYGYTF.

The chain employs TRBV15 and TRBJ2-7; D is possibly TRBD1 or TRBD2 (5 bases each). Trimming took off 10 bases at V and 2 bases at J, with 18 bases between the two ends. The CDR3 extends over 14 amino acids. Germline V gene lookup returns CDR1 LNHNV and CDR2 YYDKDF (reference sequence). This chain's CDR3 is CASRWGRATYEQYF. For the CDR3, the DNA is TGTGCCAGCAGGTGGGGACGGGCTACCTACGAGCAGTACTTC. The full variable domain, completed using reference TRBV15 and TRBJ2-7, is DAMVIQNPRYQVTQFGKPVTLSCSQTLNHNVMYWYQQKSSQAPKLLFHYYDKDFNNEADTPDNFQSRRPNTSFCFLDIRSPGLGDTAMYLCASRWGRATYEQYFGPGTRLTVT.

This clonotype was seen ten or more times. The V call is TRBV7-9, the J call TRBJ2-1; D tentatively reads TRBD1 or TRBD2 (5 bases each). Germline V lookup: CDR1 SEHNR, CDR2 FQNEAQ (reference sequence). The V gene lost 3 bases and the J gene lost 6 bases, with 12 bases spanning the gap. The CDR3 runs to 14 residues. CDR3 coding DNA: TGTGCCAGCAGCTTCGAGGGGAACGGCAATGAGCAGTTCTTC. Its protein is CASSFEGNGNEQFF.

This clonotype came up a few times. The junction departs from the called germline gene at one end, perhaps through a read error. The V and J genes are TRBV14 and TRBJ2-7; D gene uncertain. CDR1 SGHDN and CDR2 FVKESK come from the germline V gene. The length of the CDR3 is 11 residues. For the CDR3, the DNA is TGTGCCCGCAGCCCCCGGCGGGAGCAGTACTTC. It encodes CARSPRREQYF.

This clonotype was detected ten times or more. The chain recombines TRBV20-1 with TRBJ1-1; D uncertain. Germline V gene lookup returns CDR1 DFQATT and CDR2 SNEGSKA (reference sequence). The CDR3 contains 13 residues. The V end lost 2 bases, the J end lost 1 base, and 8 bases lay between the germline ends. The CDR3: CSARRLANTEAFF. CDR3 DNA: TGCAGTGCTAGAAGGCTGGCGAACACTGAAGCTTTCTTT.